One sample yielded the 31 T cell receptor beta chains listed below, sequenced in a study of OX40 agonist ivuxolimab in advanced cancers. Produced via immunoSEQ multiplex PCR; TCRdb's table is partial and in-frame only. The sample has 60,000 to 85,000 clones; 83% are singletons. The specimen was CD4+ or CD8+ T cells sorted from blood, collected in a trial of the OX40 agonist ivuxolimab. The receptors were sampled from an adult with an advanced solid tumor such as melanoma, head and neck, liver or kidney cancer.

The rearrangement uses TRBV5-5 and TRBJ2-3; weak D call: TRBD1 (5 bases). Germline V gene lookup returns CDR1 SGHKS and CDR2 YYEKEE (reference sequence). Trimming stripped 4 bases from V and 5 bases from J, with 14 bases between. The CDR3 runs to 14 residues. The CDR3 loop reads CASSRQTFVDTQYF. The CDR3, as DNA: TGTGCCAGCAGCCGACAGACCTTCGTAGATACGCAGTATTTT.

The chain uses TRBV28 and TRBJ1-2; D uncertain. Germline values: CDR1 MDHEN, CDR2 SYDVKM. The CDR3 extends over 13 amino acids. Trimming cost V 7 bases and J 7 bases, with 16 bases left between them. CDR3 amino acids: CASTFSGLRGYTF. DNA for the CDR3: TGTGCCAGCACCTTTAGTGGTTTGCGTGGCTACACCTTC.

The DNA of the CDR3 is TGTGCCAGCTCGCCCGGGACAGGGGGCGGCTATGGCTACACCTTC. Its translation: CASSPGTGGGYGYTF. The chain combines TRBV18 with TRBJ1-2, with 12 positions matching TRBD1. The junction had 6 bases not matched to a gene; V was cut back by 6 bases and J by 4 bases. Per the germline V gene, CDR1 is KGHSH and CDR2 is LQKENI. The CDR3 loop spans 15 amino acids.

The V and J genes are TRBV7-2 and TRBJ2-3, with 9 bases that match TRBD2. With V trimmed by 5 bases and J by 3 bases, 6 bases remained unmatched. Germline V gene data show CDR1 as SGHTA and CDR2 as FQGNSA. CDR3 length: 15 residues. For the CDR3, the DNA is TGTGCCAGCAGCCGCGGGGGGGCCGAAACAGATACGCAGTATTTT. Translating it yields CASSRGGAETDTQYF.

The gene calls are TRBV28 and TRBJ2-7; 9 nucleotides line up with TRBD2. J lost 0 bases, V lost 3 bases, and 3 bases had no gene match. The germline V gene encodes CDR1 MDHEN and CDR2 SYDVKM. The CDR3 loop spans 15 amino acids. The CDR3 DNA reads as TGTGCCAGCAGTTTGGCAGCGGGGGGCTCCTACGAGCAGTACTTC. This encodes CASSLAAGGSYEQYF.

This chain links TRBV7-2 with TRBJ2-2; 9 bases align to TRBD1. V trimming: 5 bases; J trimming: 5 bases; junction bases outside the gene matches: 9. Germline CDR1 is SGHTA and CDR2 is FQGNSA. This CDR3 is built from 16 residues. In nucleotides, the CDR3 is TGTGCCAGCAGCCCGCTGGGACAGGGCGGTACCGGGGAGCTGTTTTTT. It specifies CASSPLGQGGTGELFF.

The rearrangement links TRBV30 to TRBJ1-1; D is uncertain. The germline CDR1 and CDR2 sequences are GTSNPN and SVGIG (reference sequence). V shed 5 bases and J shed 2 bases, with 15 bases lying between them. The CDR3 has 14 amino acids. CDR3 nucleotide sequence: TGTGCCTGGGGACGGGAACAGTCAAACACTGAAGCTTTCTTT. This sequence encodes CAWGREQSNTEAFF. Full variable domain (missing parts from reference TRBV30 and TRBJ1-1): SQTIHQWPATLVQPVGSPLSLECTVEGTSNPNLYWYRQAAGRGLQLLFYSVGIGQISSEVPQNLSASRPQDRQFILSSKKLLLSDSGFYLCAWGREQSNTEAFFGQGTRLTVV.

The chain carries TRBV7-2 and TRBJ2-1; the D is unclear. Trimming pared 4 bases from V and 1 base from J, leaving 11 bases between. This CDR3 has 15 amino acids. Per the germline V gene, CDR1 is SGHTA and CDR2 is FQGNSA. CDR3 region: CASSSGPGSYNEQFF. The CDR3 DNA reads TGTGCCAGCAGCTCGGGTCCGGGTTCCTACAATGAGCAGTTCTTC. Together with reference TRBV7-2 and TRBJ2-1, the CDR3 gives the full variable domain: GAGVSQSPSNKVTEKGKDVELRCDPISGHTALYWYRQSLGQGLEFLIYFQGNSAPDKSGLPSDRFSAERTGGSVSTLTIQRTQQEDSAVYLCASSSGPGSYNEQFFGPGTRLTVL.

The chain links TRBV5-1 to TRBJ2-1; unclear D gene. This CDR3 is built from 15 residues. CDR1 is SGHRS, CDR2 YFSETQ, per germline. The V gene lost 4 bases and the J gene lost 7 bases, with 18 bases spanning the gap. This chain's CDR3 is CASSKSLGNQNEQFF. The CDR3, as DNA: TGCGCCAGCAGCAAATCCTTGGGGAACCAAAATGAGCAGTTCTTC.

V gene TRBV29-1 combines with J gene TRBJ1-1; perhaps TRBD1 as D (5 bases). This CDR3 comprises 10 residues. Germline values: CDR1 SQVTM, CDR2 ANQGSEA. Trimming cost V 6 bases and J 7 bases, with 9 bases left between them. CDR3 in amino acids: CSVIGGEAFF. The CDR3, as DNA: TGCAGCGTCATTGGGGGTGAAGCTTTCTTT.

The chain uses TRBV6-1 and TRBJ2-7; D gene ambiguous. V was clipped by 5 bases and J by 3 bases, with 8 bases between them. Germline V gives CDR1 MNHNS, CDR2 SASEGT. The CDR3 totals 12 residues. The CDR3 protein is CASSLYGYEQYF. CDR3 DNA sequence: TGTGCCAGCAGTCTGTACGGCTACGAGCAGTACTTC.

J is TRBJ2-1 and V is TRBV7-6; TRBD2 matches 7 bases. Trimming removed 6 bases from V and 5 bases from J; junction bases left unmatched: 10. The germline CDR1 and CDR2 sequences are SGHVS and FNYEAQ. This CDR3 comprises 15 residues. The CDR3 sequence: CASSLGLVGHNEQFF. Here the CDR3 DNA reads TGTGCCAGCAGTCTAGGACTAGTAGGCCACAATGAGCAGTTCTTC.

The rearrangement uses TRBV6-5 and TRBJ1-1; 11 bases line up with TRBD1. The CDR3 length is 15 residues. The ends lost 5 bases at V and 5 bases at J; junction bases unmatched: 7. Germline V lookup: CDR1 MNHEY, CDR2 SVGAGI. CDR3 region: CASSPGQGALTEAFF. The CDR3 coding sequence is TGTGCCAGCAGTCCAGGACAGGGGGCGCTTACTGAAGCTTTCTTT.

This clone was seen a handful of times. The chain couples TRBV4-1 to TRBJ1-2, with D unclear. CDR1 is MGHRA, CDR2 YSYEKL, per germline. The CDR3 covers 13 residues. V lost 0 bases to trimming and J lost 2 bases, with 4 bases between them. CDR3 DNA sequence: TGCGCCAGCAGCCAAGACCAGAACTATGGCTACACCTTC. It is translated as CASSQDQNYGYTF.

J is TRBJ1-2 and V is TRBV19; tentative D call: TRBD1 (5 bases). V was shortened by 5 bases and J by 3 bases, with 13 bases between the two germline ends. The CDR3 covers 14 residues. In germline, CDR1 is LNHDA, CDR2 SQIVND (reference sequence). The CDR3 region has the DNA TGTGCCAGTAGTCCCCGGGGCAGGGACTATGGCTACACCTTC. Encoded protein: CASSPRGRDYGYTF.

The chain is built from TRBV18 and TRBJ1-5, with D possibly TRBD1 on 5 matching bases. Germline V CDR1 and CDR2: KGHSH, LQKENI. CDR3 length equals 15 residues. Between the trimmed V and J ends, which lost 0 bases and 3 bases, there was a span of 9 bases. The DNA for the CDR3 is TGTGCCAGCTCACCACCCGGGACGCTCAATCAGCCCCAGCATTTT. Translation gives CASSPPGTLNQPQHF.

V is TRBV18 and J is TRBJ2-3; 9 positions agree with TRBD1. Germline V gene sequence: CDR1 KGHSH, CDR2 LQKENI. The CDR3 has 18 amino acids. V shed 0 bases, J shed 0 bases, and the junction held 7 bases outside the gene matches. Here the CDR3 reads CASSPPTGGLSSTDTQYF. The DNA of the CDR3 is TGTGCCAGCTCACCACCGACAGGGGGTTTATCGAGCACAGATACGCAGTATTTT. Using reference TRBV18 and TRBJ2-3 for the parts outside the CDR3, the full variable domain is NAGVMQNPRHLVRRRGQEARLRCSPMKGHSHVYWYRQLPEEGLKFMVYLQKENIIDESGMPKERFSAEFPKEGPSILRIQQVVRGDSAAYFCASSPPTGGLSSTDTQYFGPGTRLTVL.

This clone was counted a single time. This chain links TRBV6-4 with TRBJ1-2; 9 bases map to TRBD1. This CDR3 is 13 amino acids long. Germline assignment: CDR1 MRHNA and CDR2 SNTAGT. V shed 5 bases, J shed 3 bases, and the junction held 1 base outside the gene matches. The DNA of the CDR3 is TGTGCCAGCAGTAGGACAGGGGACTATGGCTACACCTTC. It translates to CASSRTGDYGYTF.

In nucleotides, the CDR3 is TGTGCCAGCAGCTGGGGACAGGTGAACACTGAAGCTTTCTTT. As protein: CASSWGQVNTEAFF. The V and J genes are TRBV5-4 and TRBJ1-1; TRBD1 aligns across 8 bases. CDR3 length: 14 amino acids. The V gene's germline CDR1 is SGHNT and CDR2 YYREEE (reference sequence). J gave up 0 bases and V 3 bases, and 1 base lay outside the gene matches.

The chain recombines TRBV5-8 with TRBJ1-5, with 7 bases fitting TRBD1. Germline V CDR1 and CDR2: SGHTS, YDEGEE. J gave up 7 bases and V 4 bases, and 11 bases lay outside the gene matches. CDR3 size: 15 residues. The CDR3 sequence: CASSSGQVSPQPQHF. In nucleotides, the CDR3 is TGTGCCAGCAGCAGTGGACAGGTTTCTCCCCAGCCCCAGCATTTT. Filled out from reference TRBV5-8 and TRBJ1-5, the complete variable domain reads EAGVTQSPTHLIKTRGQQATLRCSPISGHTSVYWYQQALGLGLQFLLWYDEGEERNRGNFPPRFSGRQFPNYSSELNVNALELEDSALYLCASSSGQVSPQPQHFGDGTRLSIL.

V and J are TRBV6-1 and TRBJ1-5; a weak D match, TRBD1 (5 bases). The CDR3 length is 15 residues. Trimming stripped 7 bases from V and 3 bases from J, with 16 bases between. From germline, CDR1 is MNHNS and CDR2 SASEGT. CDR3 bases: TGTGCCAGCACCGAAAGGCGGGGGTACAATCAGCCCCAGCATTTT. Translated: CASTERRGYNQPQHF.

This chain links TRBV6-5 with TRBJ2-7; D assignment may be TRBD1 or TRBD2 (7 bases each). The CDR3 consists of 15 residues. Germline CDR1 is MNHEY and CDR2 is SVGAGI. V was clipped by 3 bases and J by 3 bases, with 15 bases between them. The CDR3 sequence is CASSYQGGLNYEQYF. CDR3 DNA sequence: TGTGCCAGCAGTTATCAGGGGGGACTAAACTACGAGCAGTACTTC.

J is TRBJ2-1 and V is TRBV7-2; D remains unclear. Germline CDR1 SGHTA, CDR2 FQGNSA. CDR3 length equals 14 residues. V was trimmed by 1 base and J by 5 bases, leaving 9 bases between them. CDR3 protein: CASSLEWSDNEQFF. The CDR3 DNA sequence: TGTGCCAGCAGCTTAGAATGGTCAGACAATGAGCAGTTCTTC.

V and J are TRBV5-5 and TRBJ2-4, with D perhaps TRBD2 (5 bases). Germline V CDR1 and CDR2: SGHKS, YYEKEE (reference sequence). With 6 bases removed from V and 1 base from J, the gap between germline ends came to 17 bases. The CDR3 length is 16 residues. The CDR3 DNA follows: TGTGCCAGCAACCCCTCCGGGGAGCTGGCCAAAAACATTCAGTACTTC. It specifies CASNPSGELAKNIQYF.

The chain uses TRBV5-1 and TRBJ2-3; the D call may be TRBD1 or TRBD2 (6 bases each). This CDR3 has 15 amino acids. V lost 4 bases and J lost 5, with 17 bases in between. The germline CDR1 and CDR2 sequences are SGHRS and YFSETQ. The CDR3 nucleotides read TGCGCCAGCAGCCTCCTTGGGGGGCGCGTAGATACGCAGTATTTT. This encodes CASSLLGGRVDTQYF.

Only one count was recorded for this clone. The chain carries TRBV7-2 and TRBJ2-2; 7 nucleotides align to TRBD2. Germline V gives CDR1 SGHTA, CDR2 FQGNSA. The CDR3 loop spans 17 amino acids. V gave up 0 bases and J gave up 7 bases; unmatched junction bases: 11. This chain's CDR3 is CASSLARTSMAGGELFF. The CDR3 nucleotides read TGTGCCAGCAGCTTAGCAAGGACTAGTATGGCAGGCGGGGAGCTGTTTTTT.

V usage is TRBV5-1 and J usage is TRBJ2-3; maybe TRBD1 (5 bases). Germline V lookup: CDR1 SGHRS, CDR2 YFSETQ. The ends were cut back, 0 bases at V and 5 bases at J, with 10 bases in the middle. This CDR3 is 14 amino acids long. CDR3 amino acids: CASSLGQIRDTQYF. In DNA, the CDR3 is TGCGCCAGCAGCTTGGGACAGATTAGAGATACGCAGTATTTT.

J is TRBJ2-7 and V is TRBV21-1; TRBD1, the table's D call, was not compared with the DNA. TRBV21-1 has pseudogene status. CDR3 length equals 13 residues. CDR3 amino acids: CASSLQAGYEQYF. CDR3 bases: TGTGCCAGCAGCTTGCAGGCAGGGTACGAGCAGTACTTC.

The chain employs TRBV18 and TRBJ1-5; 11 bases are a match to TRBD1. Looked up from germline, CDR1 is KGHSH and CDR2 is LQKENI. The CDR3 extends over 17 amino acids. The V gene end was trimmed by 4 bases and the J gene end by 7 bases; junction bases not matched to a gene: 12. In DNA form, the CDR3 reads TGTGCCAGCTCACAGGACAGGGGGCGAACAAACCCCCAGCCCCAGCATTTT. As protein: CASSQDRGRTNPQPQHF.

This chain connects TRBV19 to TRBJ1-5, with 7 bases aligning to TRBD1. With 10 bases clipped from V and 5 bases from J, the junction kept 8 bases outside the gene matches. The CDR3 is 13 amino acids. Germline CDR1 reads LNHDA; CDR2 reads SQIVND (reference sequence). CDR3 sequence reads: CATADRLHQPQHF. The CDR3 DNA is TGTGCCACCGCGGACAGGTTACATCAGCCCCAGCATTTT.

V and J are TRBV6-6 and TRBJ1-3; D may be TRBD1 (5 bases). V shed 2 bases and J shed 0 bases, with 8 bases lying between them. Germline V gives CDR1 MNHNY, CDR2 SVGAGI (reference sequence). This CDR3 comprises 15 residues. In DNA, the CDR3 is TGTGCCAGCAGTTACGGCAGGGTCTCTGGAAACACCATATATTTT. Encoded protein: CASSYGRVSGNTIYF.